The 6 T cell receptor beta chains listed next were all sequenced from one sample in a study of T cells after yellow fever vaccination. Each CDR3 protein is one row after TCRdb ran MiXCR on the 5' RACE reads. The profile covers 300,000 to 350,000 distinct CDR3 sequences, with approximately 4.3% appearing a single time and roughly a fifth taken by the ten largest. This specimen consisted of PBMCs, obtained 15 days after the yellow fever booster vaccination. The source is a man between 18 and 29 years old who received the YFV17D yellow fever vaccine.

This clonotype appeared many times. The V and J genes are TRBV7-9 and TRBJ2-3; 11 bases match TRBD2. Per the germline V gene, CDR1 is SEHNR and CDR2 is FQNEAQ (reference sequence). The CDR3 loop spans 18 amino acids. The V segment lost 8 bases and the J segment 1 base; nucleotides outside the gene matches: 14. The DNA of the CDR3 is TGTGCCAGCTCCACACTAGCGGGGGCGAACCGGGGCACAGATACGCAGTATTTT. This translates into CASSTLAGANRGTDTQYF.

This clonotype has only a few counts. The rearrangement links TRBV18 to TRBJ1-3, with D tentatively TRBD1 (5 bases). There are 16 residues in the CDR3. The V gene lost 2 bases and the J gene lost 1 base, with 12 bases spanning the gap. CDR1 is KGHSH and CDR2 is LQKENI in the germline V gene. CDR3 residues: CASSPSTGVSGNTIYF. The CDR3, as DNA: TGTGCCAGCTCACCATCTACGGGGGTATCTGGAAACACCATATATTTT. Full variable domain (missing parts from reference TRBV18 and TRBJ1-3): NAGVMQNPRHLVRRRGQEARLRCSPMKGHSHVYWYRQLPEEGLKFMVYLQKENIIDESGMPKERFSAEFPKEGPSILRIQQVVRGDSAAYFCASSPSTGVSGNTIYFGEGSWLTVV.

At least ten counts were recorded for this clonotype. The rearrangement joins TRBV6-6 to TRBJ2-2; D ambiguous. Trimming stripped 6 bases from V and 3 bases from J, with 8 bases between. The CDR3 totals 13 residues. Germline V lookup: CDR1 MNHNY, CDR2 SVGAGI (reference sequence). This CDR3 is CASSSDHTGELFF. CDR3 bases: TGTGCCAGCAGCTCTGATCACACCGGGGAGCTGTTTTTT.

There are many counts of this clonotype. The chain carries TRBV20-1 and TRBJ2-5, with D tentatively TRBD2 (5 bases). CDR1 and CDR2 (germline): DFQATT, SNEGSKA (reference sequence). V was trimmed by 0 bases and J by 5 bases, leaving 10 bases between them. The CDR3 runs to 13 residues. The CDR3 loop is CSAREASRETQYF. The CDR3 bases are TGCAGTGCTAGAGAGGCTAGCCGGGAGACCCAGTACTTC.

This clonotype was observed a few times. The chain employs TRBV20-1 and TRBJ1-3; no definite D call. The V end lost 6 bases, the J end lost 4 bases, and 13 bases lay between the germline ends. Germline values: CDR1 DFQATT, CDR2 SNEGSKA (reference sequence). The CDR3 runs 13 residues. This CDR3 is CSAPDLSGNTIYF. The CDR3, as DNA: TGCAGTGCACCCGACCTCTCGGGAAACACCATATATTTT.

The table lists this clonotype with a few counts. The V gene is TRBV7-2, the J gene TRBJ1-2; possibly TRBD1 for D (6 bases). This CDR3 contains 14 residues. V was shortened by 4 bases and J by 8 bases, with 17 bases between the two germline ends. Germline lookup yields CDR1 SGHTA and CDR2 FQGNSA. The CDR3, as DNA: TGTGCCAGCAGCTCCGGTCGGGCAGGGGAAGGCTACACCTTC. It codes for CASSSGRAGEGYTF.